Presented here are 13 T cell receptor beta chains from one specimen sequenced in a study of T cells in localized non-small cell lung cancer. TCRdb keeps only in-frame clones here, not all; method: immunoSEQ multiplex PCR. This sample carries around 25,000 clones, 82% of them seen once, and the ten largest clones take roughly 4.5%. Sequenced here: peripheral blood, sampled before any cancer treatment. The receptors stem from a woman aged 40-70 years with stage I lung adenocarcinoma.

J is TRBJ1-3 and V is TRBV6-6; D unclear. V was trimmed by 0 bases and J by 0 bases, leaving 9 bases between them. Germline V gene sequence: CDR1 MNHNY, CDR2 SVGAGI (reference sequence). CDR3 size: 16 residues. DNA of the CDR3: TGTGCCAGCAGTTACTCCCCCGGAAGCTCTGGAAACACCATATATTTT. Amino acids: CASSYSPGSSGNTIYF.

By proportion, this clone is medium-sized. CDR3 amino acids: CASSEKVEGNTIYF. The CDR3 DNA reads TGTGCCAGCAGTGAAAAGGTGGAGGGAAACACCATATATTTT. This chain uses TRBV6-1 with TRBJ1-3; D not resolved. Germline V CDR1 and CDR2: MNHNS, SASEGT. The CDR3 extends over 14 amino acids. V was cut by 2 bases and J by 4 bases, with 9 bases left in between.

This chain uses TRBV5-1 with TRBJ2-7; TRBD1 aligns across 8 bases. The germline V gene has CDR1 SGHRS and CDR2 YFSETQ. The J segment lost 2 bases and the V segment lost 3 bases, leaving 4 bases of the junction unmatched. The CDR3 has 14 residues. The CDR3 is CASSYDRGTYEQYF. The CDR3 DNA reads TGCGCCAGCAGCTATGACAGGGGAACCTACGAGCAGTACTTC. The whole variable domain, filled in from reference TRBV5-1 and TRBJ2-7, reads KAGVTQTPRYLIKTRGQQVTLSCSPISGHRSVSWYQQTPGQGLQFLFEYFSETQRNKGNFPGRFSGRQFSNSRSEMNVSTLELGDSALYLCASSYDRGTYEQYFGPGTRLTVT.

This chain joins TRBV30 and TRBJ2-4; a possible D gene is TRBD2 (6 bases). The germline V gene has CDR1 GTSNPN and CDR2 SVGIG (reference sequence). The CDR3 runs 14 residues. The germline V and J ends were trimmed by 4 bases and 7 bases, with 17 bases remaining between them. CDR3 nucleotides: TGTGCCTGGAATCCCTTCTCGGGGAGGAACATTCAGTACTTC. Translating it yields CAWNPFSGRNIQYF. Drawing the rest from reference TRBV30 and TRBJ2-4, the complete variable domain is SQTIHQWPATLVQPVGSPLSLECTVEGTSNPNLYWYRQAAGRGLQLLFYSVGIGQISSEVPQNLSASRPQDRQFILSSKKLLLSDSGFYLCAWNPFSGRNIQYFGAGTRLSVL.

The chain has TRBV7-2 and TRBJ2-1, with 7 bases lining up with TRBD1. V lost 5 bases and J lost 3; bases outside the gene matches: 7. This CDR3 region has 15 residues. CDR1 is SGHTA, CDR2 FQGNSA, per germline. CDR3 coding DNA: TGTGCCAGCAGCCCAGGGACAGTGAACTACAATGAGCAGTTCTTC. It translates to CASSPGTVNYNEQFF.

V and J are TRBV10-3 and TRBJ2-5, with D unclear. Germline V gives CDR1 ENHRY, CDR2 SYGVKD. This CDR3 has 13 amino acids. With 4 bases removed from V and 2 bases from J, the gap between germline ends came to 8 bases. The CDR3 is CAISVREQETQYF. CDR3 DNA sequence: TGTGCCATCAGTGTTAGGGAACAAGAGACCCAGTACTTC.

This chain joins TRBV5-6 and TRBJ2-2, with TRBD2 matching over 8 bases. V was pared by 1 base and J by 3 bases, with 5 bases of the junction left unmatched. CDR3 length equals 16 residues. From germline, CDR1 is SGHDT and CDR2 YYEEEE. The CDR3 loop reads CASSLWGGGHTGELFF. Written as DNA, the CDR3 is TGTGCCAGCAGCTTGTGGGGCGGGGGGCACACCGGGGAGCTGTTTTTT.

The rearrangement links TRBV5-1 to TRBJ2-5; D is uncertain. Between the trimmed V and J ends, which lost 3 bases and 5 bases, there was a span of 17 bases. Per the germline V gene, CDR1 is SGHRS and CDR2 is YFSETQ. The CDR3 is made up of 15 amino acids. The CDR3 DNA sequence: TGCGCCAGCAGCTCAAGCGCGTATCTCCGGGAGACCCAGTACTTC. Translating gives CASSSSAYLRETQYF.

The chain recombines TRBV18 with TRBJ1-6, with a weak D call TRBD1 (6 bases). This CDR3 region has 15 residues. Germline V CDR1 and CDR2: KGHSH, LQKENI. Trimming took off 3 bases at V and 10 bases at J, with 16 bases between the two ends. The CDR3 DNA is TGTGCCAGCTCACCCGGACAGCCAACAGGATCACCCCTCCACTTT. It specifies CASSPGQPTGSPLHF.

CDR3 residues: CASSSSGGEADTQYF. CDR3 nucleotides: TGTGCCAGCAGTTCTAGCGGGGGGGAGGCAGATACGCAGTATTTT. The V call is TRBV2, the J call TRBJ2-3; 12 bases fit TRBD2. The CDR3 has 15 residues. Trimming cost V 5 bases and J 4 bases; bases outside gene matches: 4. Looked up from germline, CDR1 is SNHLY and CDR2 is FYNNEI.

This clone was seen just once. V is TRBV4-3 and J is TRBJ1-4, with D hard to call. The germline V gene encodes CDR1 LGHNA and CDR2 YSLEER. This CDR3 has 15 amino acids. With 0 bases removed from V and 3 bases from J, the gap between germline ends came to 8 bases. CDR3 nucleotide sequence: TGCGCCAGCAGCCAAGAGTGGGCCCCTAATGAAAAACTGTTTTTT. This sequence encodes CASSQEWAPNEKLFF.

This clone appeared once. The chain combines TRBV18 with TRBJ2-7; D is perhaps TRBD1 or TRBD2 (6 bases each). V was trimmed by 6 bases and J by 2 bases, leaving 17 bases between them. This CDR3 region has 15 residues. Germline CDR1 is KGHSH and CDR2 is LQKENI. The CDR3 protein is CASSGGRRGTYEQYF. Here the CDR3 DNA reads TGTGCCAGCTCCGGGGGCCGTCGGGGTACCTACGAGCAGTACTTC.

The V call is TRBV19, the J call TRBJ1-2, with a tentative D call TRBD1 (6 bases). V dropped 10 bases and J dropped 0 bases, with 15 bases sitting between them. The germline CDR1 and CDR2 sequences are LNHDA and SQIVND (reference sequence). This CDR3 region has 14 residues. CDR3 region: CATSSHRANYGYTF. In DNA, the CDR3 is TGTGCCACATCGTCCCACAGGGCTAACTATGGCTACACCTTC.